These 14 T cell receptor beta chains came from one sample sequenced in a study of blood T cell repertoires in COVID-19. Using immunoSEQ multiplex PCR, the repertoire was profiled, and TCRdb retains in-frame clones only, with some absent. The sample yields 200,000 to 250,000 clones, approximately 86% seen once. The specimen sequenced was peripheral blood. The receptors stem from a man aged 60 to 69 with acute or convalescent COVID-19.

The chain is built from TRBV7-9 and TRBJ2-2; 7 bases align to TRBD1. This CDR3 has 15 amino acids. Germline V gene lookup returns CDR1 SEHNR and CDR2 FQNEAQ (reference sequence). With V trimmed by 6 bases and J by 6 bases, 10 bases remained unmatched. The CDR3: CASRPDTGVSGELFF. CDR3 bases: TGTGCCAGCAGGCCTGACACAGGGGTATCCGGGGAGCTGTTTTTT.

V gene TRBV5-5 combines with J gene TRBJ2-3; D perhaps matches TRBD2 (5 bases). The V gene's germline CDR1 is SGHKS and CDR2 YYEKEE (reference sequence). V shed 2 bases and J shed 3 bases, with 13 bases lying between them. CDR3 size: 15 residues. CDR3 in DNA: TGTGCCAGCAGCTTCTCTTACGGCGGGACAGATACGCAGTATTTT. This encodes CASSFSYGGTDTQYF.

The rearrangement joins TRBV5-1 to TRBJ1-2; TRBD1 is a possible D gene (5 bases). Trimming took 4 bases from V and 4 from J, leaving 11 bases between them. In germline, CDR1 is SGHRS, CDR2 YFSETQ. This CDR3 comprises 13 residues. DNA for the CDR3: TGCGCCAGCAGCCCGGGGGAGGGCTATGGCTACACCTTC. It specifies CASSPGEGYGYTF.

Only a few counts were recorded for this clone. This chain joins TRBV29-1 and TRBJ1-1, with D hard to call. Germline V gives CDR1 SQVTM, CDR2 ANQGSEA. The CDR3 runs to 14 residues. V was pared by 6 bases and J by 2 bases, with 16 bases between. CDR3: CSVVPNAVNTEAFF. In DNA form, the CDR3 reads TGCAGCGTGGTTCCAAATGCGGTAAACACTGAAGCTTTCTTT.

This clone turned up a few times. This chain uses TRBV12-5 with TRBJ1-5; D is unclear. Trimming removed 1 base from V and 1 base from J, with 8 bases in between. The CDR3 totals 15 residues. In germline, CDR1 is LGHNT, CDR2 FRNRAP. CDR3 region: CASGLASGSNQPQHF. As DNA, the CDR3 is TGTGCTAGTGGTTTGGCGAGCGGGAGCAATCAGCCCCAGCATTTT.

This clone was found a few times. The chain couples TRBV18 to TRBJ1-1; D is perhaps TRBD1 (6 bases). Trimming removed 2 bases at V and 1 base at J, with 32 bases between. Germline V gene data show CDR1 as KGHSH and CDR2 as LQKENI. This CDR3 is 22 amino acids long. CDR3 DNA sequence: TGTGCCAGCTCACCATTGAACCCCGCTAATAGACAGGCCGTTTTAACGAACACTGAAGCTTTCTTT. Protein product: CASSPLNPANRQAVLTNTEAFF.

The chain is built from TRBV6-2 or TRBV6-3 and TRBJ1-2; TRBD1 agrees at 7 bases. Germline V gene sequence: CDR1 MNHEY, CDR2 SVGEGT. V lost 8 bases, J lost 4 bases, and 10 bases stayed unmatched. The CDR3 runs 14 residues. The CDR3: CASRRVTGVYGYTF. The CDR3 DNA is TGTGCCAGCCGCCGAGTTACAGGGGTCTATGGCTACACCTTC.

The CDR3 reads CASSQSGEPAPNEQFF. CDR3 DNA: TGTGCCAGCAGCCAATCGGGGGAGCCCGCCCCTAATGAGCAGTTCTTC. V and J are TRBV4-2 and TRBJ2-1, with D maybe TRBD2 (6 bases). Germline V lookup: CDR1 LGHNA, CDR2 YNFKEQ. The CDR3 covers 16 residues. V dropped 2 bases and J dropped 7 bases, with 18 bases sitting between them.

The gene calls are TRBV29-1 and TRBJ2-3, with TRBD1 matching over 7 bases. CDR1 and CDR2 (germline): SQVTM, ANQGSEA. J lost 7 bases, V lost 1 base, and 14 bases had no gene match. This CDR3 has 16 residues. The DNA for the CDR3 is TGCAGCGTTGAAGCTGCCCCGCCGGGACAGCGAAATACGCAGTATTTT. Translated: CSVEAAPPGQRNTQYF.

This clone occurred a few times. CDR3 protein: CASSLSLLAGGLDEQFF. Here the CDR3 DNA reads TGTGCCAGCAGTTTATCCCTGCTAGCGGGGGGGCTAGATGAGCAGTTCTTC. The J gene is TRBJ2-1, the V gene TRBV28; 12 bases map to TRBD2. The J segment lost 8 bases and the V segment lost 1 base, leaving 9 bases of the junction unmatched. Germline V gene data show CDR1 as MDHEN and CDR2 as SYDVKM. The CDR3 consists of 17 residues.

This rearrangement joins TRBV7-9 to TRBJ1-4; the D gene is possibly TRBD1 (6 bases). V shed 4 bases and J shed 5 bases, with 20 bases lying between them. Germline V gives CDR1 SEHNR, CDR2 FQNEAQ (reference sequence). The CDR3 runs 17 residues. The CDR3 bases are TGTGCCAGCAGCTCCGGCGGGCAGACAGGCGGCAATGAAAAACTGTTTTTT. It codes for CASSSGGQTGGNEKLFF.

The genes are TRBV6-5 and TRBJ1-3; no clear D. V lost 6 bases, J lost 8 bases, and 14 bases lay in between. The CDR3 length is 13 residues. Germline loops: CDR1 MNHEY, CDR2 SVGAGI. The CDR3 DNA follows: TGTGCCAGCAGCTCCACGGGTTTAGACACCATATATTTT. Its translation is CASSSTGLDTIYF.

CDR3 nucleotide sequence: TGTGCCAGCAGCTTAGCGAGCGGGGGGGGTCTCTACAATGAGCAGTTCTTC. Translated: CASSLASGGGLYNEQFF. The chain has TRBV7-2 and TRBJ2-1; the match to TRBD2 covers 10 bases. CDR3 size: 17 residues. Germline-derived CDR1 and CDR2 are SGHTA and FQGNSA. With 0 bases clipped from V and 3 bases from J, the junction kept 5 bases outside the gene matches.

The gene calls are TRBV9 and TRBJ2-7, with TRBD1 matching 9 bases. The CDR3 covers 17 residues. The J segment lost 4 bases and the V segment lost 4 bases, leaving 15 bases of the junction unmatched. From germline, CDR1 is SGDLS and CDR2 YYNGEE. The CDR3 DNA follows: TGTGCCAGCAGCCCCGGGACAGGGAGAGACTCGTCGTACGAGCAGTACTTC. Amino acid sequence: CASSPGTGRDSSYEQYF.